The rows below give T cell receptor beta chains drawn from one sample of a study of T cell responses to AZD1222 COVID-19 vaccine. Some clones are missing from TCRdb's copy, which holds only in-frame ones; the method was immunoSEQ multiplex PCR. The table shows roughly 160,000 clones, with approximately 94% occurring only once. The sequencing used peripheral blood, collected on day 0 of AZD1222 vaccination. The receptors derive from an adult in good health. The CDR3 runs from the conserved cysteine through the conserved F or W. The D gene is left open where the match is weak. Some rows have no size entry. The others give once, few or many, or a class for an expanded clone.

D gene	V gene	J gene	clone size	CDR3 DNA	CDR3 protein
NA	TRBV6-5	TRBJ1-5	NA	TGTGCCAGCAGGGTGAGGGCGGGGATTCAGCCCCAGCATTTT	CASRVRAGIQPQHF
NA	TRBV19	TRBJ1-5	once	TGTGCCAGTAGTTACGGACAGTTTCAGCCCCAGCATTTT	CASSYGQFQPQHF
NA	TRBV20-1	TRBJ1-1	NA	TGCAGTGCTAGTAATAAGGGACGGTCTAACACTGAAGCTTTCTTT	CSASNKGRSNTEAFF
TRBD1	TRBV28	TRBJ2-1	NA	TGTGCCAGCACCCCCAGGGGGTGGGACAATGAGCAGTTCTTC	CASTPRGWDNEQFF
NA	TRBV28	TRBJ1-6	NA	TGTGCCAGCAGTCCGGGGGTGTGGGATTCACCCCTCCACTTT	CASSPGVWDSPLHF
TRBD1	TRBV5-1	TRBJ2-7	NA	TGCGCCAGCAGCTTGGAGGGGACAGGGTCCCCAGGCGAGCAGTACTTC	CASSLEGTGSPGEQYF
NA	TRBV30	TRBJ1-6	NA	TGTGCCTGGGCCTCTAGAGGCGGGAATCAAGTCTATAATTCACCCCTCCACTTT	CAWASRGGNQVYNSPLHF
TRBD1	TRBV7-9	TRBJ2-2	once	TGTGCCAGCAGATCCAGGGGGCCCGGGGAGCTGTTTTTT	CASRSRGPGELFF
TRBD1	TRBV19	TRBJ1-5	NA	TGTGCCAGTAGTATAGTCCAGGGGGATCAGCCCCAGCATTTT	CASSIVQGDQPQHF
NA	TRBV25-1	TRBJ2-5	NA	TGTGCCAGCAGGACCCCAGGGGGGAGCCAGGAGACCCAGTACTTC	CASRTPGGSQETQYF
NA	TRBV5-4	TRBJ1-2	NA	TGTGCCAGCAGCTTGGCCGGCTACGTACATGGCTACACCTTC	CASSLAGYVHGYTF
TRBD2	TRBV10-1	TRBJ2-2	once	TGCGCCAGCAGCGGTCTCCGACTAGCGGGAGCTGGGGAGCTGTTTTTT	CASSGLRLAGAGELFF
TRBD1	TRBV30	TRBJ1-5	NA	TGTGCCTGGAAGGGACAGAACAATCAGCCCCAGCATTTT	CAWKGQNNQPQHF
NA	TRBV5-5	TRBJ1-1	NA	TGTGCCAGCAGCTTGGCGGGAATTGGTGAAGCTTTCTTT	CASSLAGIGEAFF
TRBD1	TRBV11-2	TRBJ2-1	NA	TGTGCCAGCAGCGTTTATCGGACAGGGATGGTCGGTGAGCAGTTCTTC	CASSVYRTGMVGEQFF
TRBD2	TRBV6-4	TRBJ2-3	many	TGTGCCAGCAGTGCGGGAGGGCCAGATACGCAGTATTTT	CASSAGGPDTQYF
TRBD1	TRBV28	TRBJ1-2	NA	TGTGCCAGCAGTTTGCTACCGGGACAGGAGTATGGCTACACCTTC	CASSLLPGQEYGYTF
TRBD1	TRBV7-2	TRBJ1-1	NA	TGTGCCAGCAGCGAGCAGACAGGGGAAGCTTTCTTT	CASSEQTGEAFF
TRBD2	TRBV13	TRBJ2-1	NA	TGTGCCAGCAGCCTGGAGCGGGAGGGCGGCTACAATGAGCAGTTCTTC	CASSLEREGGYNEQFF
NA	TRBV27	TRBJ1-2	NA	TGTGCCAGCAAGAGGACGGCTAACTATGGCTACACCTTC	CASKRTANYGYTF
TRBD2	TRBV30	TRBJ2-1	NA	TGTGCCTGGAGTAAAGGGACTAGCAACAATGAGCAGTTCTTC	CAWSKGTSNNEQFF
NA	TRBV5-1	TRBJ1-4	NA	TGCGCCAGCAGCTTTAACAGGGCCACTAATGAAAAACTGTTTTTT	CASSFNRATNEKLFF
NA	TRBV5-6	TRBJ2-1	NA	TGTGCCAGCAGCTTGGTCGGTATTACAAGAGTCAATGAGCAGTTCTTC	CASSLVGITRVNEQFF
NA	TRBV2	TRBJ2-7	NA	TGTGCCAGCAGCACGGACACTCTCTCCTACGAGCAGTACTTC	CASSTDTLSYEQYF
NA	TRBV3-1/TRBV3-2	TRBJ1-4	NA	TGTGCCAGCAGCCAATCACTGACAACTAATGAAAAACTGTTTTTT	CASSQSLTTNEKLFF
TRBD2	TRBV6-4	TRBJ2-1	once	TGTGCCAGCAGTGGGGGACTAGCGGGAGAGGGGGAGCAGTTCTTC	CASSGGLAGEGEQFF
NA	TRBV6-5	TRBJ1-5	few	TGTGCCAGCAGTTACGTCGGAAATCAGCCCCAGCATTTT	CASSYVGNQPQHF
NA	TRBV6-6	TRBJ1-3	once	TGTGCCAGCAGTCCCAGGGAGGCTGGAAACACCATATATTTT	CASSPREAGNTIYF
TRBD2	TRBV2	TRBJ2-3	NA	TGTGCCAGCAGTGGGACTAGCGGGAGAGGACATTTT	CASSGTSGRGHF
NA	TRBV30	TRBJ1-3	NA	TGTGCCTGGAGCCGTACCTTCGCCGGAAACACCATATATTTT	CAWSRTFAGNTIYF
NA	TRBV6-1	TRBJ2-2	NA	TGTGCCAGCAGTGAATTTCTGGGGTCCTTCTCCGGGGAGCTGTTTTTT	CASSEFLGSFSGELFF
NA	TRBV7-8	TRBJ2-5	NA	TGTGCCAGCAGCTTAGGCGTGAAGGAGACCCAGTACTTC	CASSLGVKETQYF
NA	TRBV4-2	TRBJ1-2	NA	TGTGCCAGCAGCCAAAACCGACGTGGCTACACCTTC	CASSQNRRGYTF
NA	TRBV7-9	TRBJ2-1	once	TGTGCCAGCAGCTCCTTGAGTAGTCAGGGGGGAAATGAGCAGTTCTTC	CASSSLSSQGGNEQFF
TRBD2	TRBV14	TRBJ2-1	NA	TGTGCCAGCAGCCGTGTAGCGGGCTCCCACTACAATGAGCAGTTCTTC	CASSRVAGSHYNEQFF
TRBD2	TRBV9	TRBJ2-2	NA	TGTGCCAGCAGCATCAGCGGGAGGCAGAACACCGGGGAGCTGTTTTTT	CASSISGRQNTGELFF
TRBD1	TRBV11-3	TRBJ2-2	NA	TGTGCCAGCAGCACCGACAGGGGGAGGATCGCCGGGGAGCTGTTTTTT	CASSTDRGRIAGELFF
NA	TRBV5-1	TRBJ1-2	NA	TGCGCCAGCAGCCGGGACACCAACTATGGCTACACCTTC	CASSRDTNYGYTF
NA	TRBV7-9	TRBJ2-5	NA	TGTGCCAGCAGCGGAGTTGTTCAAGAGACCCAGTACTTC	CASSGVVQETQYF
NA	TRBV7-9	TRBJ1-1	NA	TGTGCCAGCAGCCCCTCCACTGAAGCTTTCTTT	CASSPSTEAFF
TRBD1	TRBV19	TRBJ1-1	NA	TGTGCCAGTAGTCCCTCCGGGACAGGATATGAAGCTTTCTTT	CASSPSGTGYEAFF
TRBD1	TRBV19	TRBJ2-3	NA	TGTGCCAGTAGTATAGAGACAGGGCCAGATACGCAGTATTTT	CASSIETGPDTQYF
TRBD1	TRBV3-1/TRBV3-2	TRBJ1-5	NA	TGTGCCAGCAGCCACGGACAGGGTAATCAGCCCCAGCATTTT	CASSHGQGNQPQHF
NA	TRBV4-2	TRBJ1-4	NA	TGTGCCAGCAGCCAAGAATGGAGGAAAAGCGAAAAACTGTTTTTT	CASSQEWRKSEKLFF
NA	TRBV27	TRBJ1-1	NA	TGTGCCAGCAGTTTATCGCCCGGGGGGGGGATGAGTGAAGCTTTCTTT	CASSLSPGGGMSEAFF
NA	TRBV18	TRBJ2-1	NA	TGTGCCAGCTCACCTCTACCCTTCAATGAGCAGTTCTTC	CASSPLPFNEQFF
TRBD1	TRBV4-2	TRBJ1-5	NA	TGTGCCAGCAGCCCCCCCGGACAGGGTAGACAGCCCCAGCATTTT	CASSPPGQGRQPQHF
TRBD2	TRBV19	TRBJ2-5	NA	TGTGCCAGTAGCTGGACTAGCGGGAGGGCCCGGGAGACCCAGTACTTC	CASSWTSGRARETQYF